The rows below give T cell receptor beta chains drawn from one sample of a study of identical twins. In TCRdb, the 5' RACE reads were re-called with MiXCR into one record per CDR3 protein. The sample holds 500,000 to 650,000 distinct CDR3 sequences, 7% to 7.5% seen once. These sequences were also reported in another study, on yellow fever vaccine responses in identical twins.

The sequenced sample consisted of PBMCs. The receptors derive from a woman under 30 in good health. Both conserved end residues are part of each CDR3.

v_gene,j_gene,CDR3aa
TRBV2,TRBJ2-6,CASRGTVSGANVLTF
TRBV20-1,TRBJ2-5,CSASPGQTQYF
TRBV24-1,TRBJ2-1,CATSARSSYNEQFF
TRBV6-1,TRBJ2-2,CAALGQPEELFF
TRBV10-2,TRBJ2-5,CASSEWTDSRYF
TRBV11-2,TRBJ2-2,CASSLGYWTGNTGELFF
TRBV12-3/TRBV12-4,TRBJ2-1,CASSLQAGLAGSYNEQFF
TRBV24-1,TRBJ2-4,CATSEAGSGNIQYF
TRBV7-8,TRBJ2-2,CASSFLGPTGELFF
TRBV28,TRBJ2-3,CASSHLGGVPDTQYF
TRBV5-1,TRBJ1-1,CASGLDLIDGTEAFF
TRBV28,TRBJ2-1,CASSFRRTGDPYNEQFF
TRBV12-3/TRBV12-4,TRBJ2-3,CASSYRVADTQYF
TRBV12-3/TRBV12-4,TRBJ1-1,CASSLRGTGAEAFF
TRBV7-3,TRBJ2-2,CASSLTGGPGTGELFF
TRBV12-3/TRBV12-4,TRBJ2-2,CASILRLAGLSGELFF
TRBV12-3/TRBV12-4,TRBJ1-6,CASSSRTGYNSPLHF
TRBV6-1,TRBJ2-1,CASSEPQGGRPIF
TRBV6-5,TRBJ1-1,CASSYSGLTFF
TRBV21-1,TRBJ2-2,CAGTGPNTGELFF
TRBV6-4,TRBJ2-1,CASSPRPAGNEQFF
TRBV12-3/TRBV12-4,TRBJ2-6,CASGRGGPGANVLTF